This T cell receptor beta chain came from a study of CD8 T cells in Susac syndrome. TEMRA cells were enriched by FACS, and CD4+ and CD8+ T cells were negatively isolated. CDR3 length: 13 residues. CDR1 and CDR2 from the germline V gene are SGHTA and FQGTGA. V gave up 4 bases and J gave up 5 bases, with 12 bases separating them. A quantity of roughly 0.5 to 1 ug RNA underwent reverse transcription using random hexamers. Across 54 Vbeta and 13 Jbeta, TCR beta CDR3 was amplified with immunoSEQ multiplex PCR. TCRdb re-called the immunoSEQ multiplex PCR reads with MiXCR, one entry per CDR3 protein. The table records about 300,000 distinct CDR3 sequences, 90% to 95% of them present only once.

The sequence was collected from a human donor with multiple sclerosis. The sequenced material came from CD4+ T cells from PBMCs. V usage is TRBV7-3 and J usage is TRBJ2-7, with TRBD2 as a possible D gene (6 bases). The CDR3 is CASSSPTSHEQYF. The CDR3 DNA reads as TGTGCCAGCAGCTCTCCGACTAGTCACGAGCAGTACTTC.